The entry that follows covers one T cell receptor (beta chain) sequence. This sample is part of a study of shared clonotypes between healthy human individuals. Clones were read by immunoSEQ multiplex PCR, and TCRdb kept only the in-frame ones, dropping some. The data hold some 1,400,000 clones, with more than 95% observed a single time. Germline loops: CDR1 MDHEN, CDR2 SYDVKM. V was pared by 1 base and J by 4 bases, with 0 bases of the junction left unmatched. CDR3 length equals 15 residues. The chain employs TRBV28 and TRBJ2-3, with 12 bases aligning to TRBD2. The sample taken for sequencing was naive CD4+ T cells sorted from blood. Subset specified: CD45RA+ positively selected. The source is a man aged 25-45 years in good health. The chain's CDR3 is CASSLSSGRADTQYF. In nucleotides, the CDR3 is TGTGCCAGCAGTTTATCTAGCGGGAGGGCAGATACGCAGTATTTT.